This T cell receptor beta chain originates from a study of shared clonotypes between healthy human individuals. On the study more broadly: Donors, aged 18 to 49, were a couple of women and three men. Three CD4 naive, three CD4 memory, two CD8 naive and one CD8 memory plate were used per donor.

The protocol was immunoSEQ multiplex PCR, while the TCRdb copy is restricted to in-frame clones and leaves out a portion. The sample yields 2 million to 2.5 million clones, just under 95% seen once. Healthy HIV-negative adults with no recent acute infections or vaccinations were recruited as donors. Only Caucasian adults living in Nashville, Tennessee served as donors. CDR1 is LGHNA, CDR2 YNFKEQ, per germline. V was shortened by 2 bases and J by 2 bases, with 21 bases between the two germline ends. The CDR3 totals 19 residues. The sequence derives from a young man in good health. Some clones in this sample may be carry-over from other donors' samples. This sequence joins TRBV4-2 and TRBJ1-4, with D maybe TRBD1 (5 bases). Sequenced input: naive CD4+ T cells from PBMCs. The subset is: CD45RA+ positively selected. The DNA of the CDR3 is TGTGCCAGCAGCCAACCGGACGGTTCGCAGGGAGATACTAATGAAAAACTGTTTTTT. This sequence encodes CASSQPDGSQGDTNEKLFF.